Listed here is a single TCR beta chain. Isolated PBMCs totaled at least 6.5 million in each sample. Germline values: CDR1 SGHRS, CDR2 YFSETQ. Trimming took 2 bases from V and 2 from J, leaving 9 bases between them. This CDR3 spans 14 amino acids. Primed by a sample-barcoded 5' primer and a J-beta primer mix, a second PCR proceeded for 7 to 11 cycles. TCRdb re-called the 5' RACE reads through MiXCR, storing one row per CDR3 protein. In the table there are 1.4 million to 1.5 million distinct CDR3 sequences, around 42% of which are singletons. This entry comes from a study of blood T cells in healthy people across ages.

The chain employs TRBV5-1 and TRBJ2-3; D unresolved. Sequencing was done on a sample of blood. The clonotype originates from a woman aged 18-30 years in good health. In DNA, the CDR3 is TGCGCCAGCAGCTTCGATCCTAACACAGATACGCAGTATTTT. Amino acid sequence: CASSFDPNTDTQYF.